The clone carrying this T cell receptor (beta chain) has more than one count but fewer than ten. The target antigen is unknown. Time point here: persistent/refractory GD, antithyroid drugs over 5 years with positive TRAb. With RNA extracted from PBMCs as input, the TCR library was made. Between the trimmed V and J ends, which lost 2 bases and 4 bases, there was a span of 8 bases. CDR1 and CDR2 from the germline V gene are MDHEN and SYDVKM. The CDR3 loop spans 13 amino acids. Both iRepertoire HTBI primers and Arm-PCR of CDR3 regions were used to build the TCR beta libraries. Using its own MiXCR run on the multiplex PCR reads, TCRdb lists one record per CDR3 protein. The sample yields 500,000 to 700,000 distinct CDR3 sequences, approximately 31% seen once. This entry is derived from a study of regulatory T cells in long-lasting Graves disease. General study points: Newly diagnosed Graves' patients exceeded persistent ones in TCR diversity. Persistent disease samples used TRBV28, TRBJ1-2 and TRBJ2-5 preferentially.

The chain joins TRBV28 to TRBJ1-2; the D is unclear. Sequenced here: peripheral blood mononuclear cells (PBMCs), sampled when the disease was refractory, from a patient treated with antithyroid drugs. The receptor's source is a female donor with Graves disease. CDR3 protein: CASSLPGFYGYTF. The CDR3 coding sequence is TGTGCCAGCAGTTTACCCGGGTTCTATGGCTACACCTTC.